A single sample gave rise to the 29 T cell receptor beta chains below, sequenced in a study of T cell responses to AZD1222 COVID-19 vaccine. Assay used: immunoSEQ multiplex PCR; TCRdb lists only in-frame clones, some missing. The table lists about 100,000 clones, roughly 89% of them singletons. This sample comprised peripheral blood, obtained on day 0 of AZD1222 vaccination. All receptors derive from an adult in good health.

The chain recombines TRBV3-1 (or the pseudogene TRBV3-2) with TRBJ1-2; 11 nucleotides align to TRBD1. CDR3 length equals 15 residues. V shed 4 bases, J shed 5 bases, and the junction held 6 bases outside the gene matches. The germline V gene has CDR1 LGHDT and CDR2 YNNKEL (reference sequence). The chain's CDR3 is CASSPGQGALYGYTF. CDR3 sequence (DNA): TGTGCCAGCAGCCCCGGACAGGGGGCCCTATATGGCTACACCTTC.

V and J are TRBV19 and TRBJ2-7; TRBD1 agrees at 9 bases. The germline V gene has CDR1 LNHDA and CDR2 SQIVND (reference sequence). CDR3 length: 16 amino acids. V lost 4 bases, J lost 4 bases, and 11 bases stayed unmatched. The CDR3 DNA reads TGTGCCAGTAGTACGCCGGGACAGGGAAGCTTATACGAGCAGTACTTC. Translated: CASSTPGQGSLYEQYF.

This clone appeared once. CDR3 loop: CSVGTGGRNYGYTF. CDR3 DNA: TGCAGCGTGGGGACAGGGGGACGTAACTATGGCTACACCTTC. J is TRBJ1-2 and V is TRBV29-1, with 11 bases aligning to TRBD1. Per the germline V gene, CDR1 is SQVTM and CDR2 is ANQGSEA. The CDR3 totals 14 residues. Trimming removed 6 bases from V and 1 base from J; junction bases left unmatched: 4.

The chain couples TRBV29-1 to TRBJ2-1, with D tentatively TRBD2 (5 bases). In germline, CDR1 is SQVTM, CDR2 ANQGSEA. Trimming stripped 2 bases from V and 5 bases from J, with 7 bases between. The CDR3 is made up of 12 amino acids. As DNA, the CDR3 is TGCAGCGTTGAAATGCGGGACAATGAGCAGTTCTTC. Translating it yields CSVEMRDNEQFF.

Of note for this clone: Different DNA sequences within this sample yield the same CDR3. J is TRBJ1-1 and V is TRBV11-3; D is uncertain. The length of the CDR3 is 13 residues. Trimming removed 2 bases at V and 0 bases at J, with 4 bases between. Germline V gene sequence: CDR1 SGHNT, CDR2 YENEEA. CDR3 protein: CASSLSLNTEAFF. In DNA form, the CDR3 reads TGTGCCAGCAGCTTATCACTGAACACTGAAGCTTTCTTT.

This chain connects TRBV18 to TRBJ2-4; 10 nucleotides match TRBD1. This CDR3 has 17 residues. The germline V gene has CDR1 KGHSH and CDR2 LQKENI. The J segment lost 2 bases and the V segment lost 3 bases, leaving 7 bases of the junction unmatched. CDR3 coding DNA: TGTGCCAGCTCACCCGGGACAGGGGTTTTGCCCAAAAACATTCAGTACTTC. Translated: CASSPGTGVLPKNIQYF.

The rearrangement links TRBV7-2 to TRBJ2-3; D is unclear. Trimming shortened V by 3 bases and J by 4 bases, and 8 bases separated the two germline ends. This CDR3 comprises 13 residues. The germline V gene encodes CDR1 SGHTA and CDR2 FQGNSA. This CDR3 reads CASSFLEADTQYF. The CDR3 DNA sequence: TGTGCCAGCAGCTTCCTCGAGGCAGATACGCAGTATTTT.

The rearrangement joins TRBV7-8 to TRBJ2-2, with D maybe TRBD1 (6 bases). V was trimmed by 1 base and J by 3 bases, leaving 9 bases between them. Per germline, CDR1 SGHVS and CDR2 FQNEAQ. This CDR3 has 15 residues. The CDR3 coding sequence is TGTGCCAGCAGCTTAGGGGGACAACACACCGGGGAGCTGTTTTTT. It yields the protein CASSLGGQHTGELFF.

The chain is built from TRBV7-2 and TRBJ2-7; 10 bases fit TRBD2. J gave up 6 bases and V 5 bases, and 10 bases lay outside the gene matches. The CDR3 has 15 amino acids. The V gene's germline CDR1 is SGHTA and CDR2 FQGNSA. CDR3 nucleotides: TGTGCCAGCAGCCGCGCTCTAGCGGGAGTGCTCGAGCAGTACTTC. It specifies CASSRALAGVLEQYF.

This clone was counted between two and nine times. The gene calls are TRBV13 and TRBJ1-1, with D possibly being TRBD1 (5 bases). V was trimmed by 0 bases and J by 10 bases, leaving 9 bases between them. Germline-derived CDR1 and CDR2 are PRHDT and FYEKMQ (reference sequence). There are 12 residues in the CDR3. CDR3 sequence reads: CASSLGRGGAFF. DNA of the CDR3: TGTGCCAGCAGCTTAGGCCGGGGGGGAGCTTTCTTT.

This chain uses TRBV2 with TRBJ2-7; 7 nucleotides line up with TRBD1. Unmatched junction bases numbered 4, after V lost 0 bases and J lost 2 bases. CDR1 SNHLY and CDR2 FYNNEI come from the germline V gene. The CDR3 runs to 15 residues. The CDR3 DNA follows: TGTGCCAGCAGTGAAGCGCGGCAGGGGGCCTACGAGCAGTACTTC. This encodes CASSEARQGAYEQYF.

The genes are TRBV27 and TRBJ2-6; 10 bases map to TRBD1. With 2 bases clipped from V and 1 base from J, the junction kept 2 bases outside the gene matches. This CDR3 has 17 residues. Germline CDR1 and CDR2: MNHEY and SMNVEV (reference sequence). The CDR3 spells CASSLGTGVSGANVLTF. As DNA, the CDR3 is TGTGCCAGCAGTTTAGGGACAGGGGTATCTGGGGCCAACGTCCTGACTTTC.

This sequence joins TRBV5-1 and TRBJ1-4; D unresolved. The germline V and J ends were trimmed by 4 bases and 2 bases, with 18 bases remaining between them. The CDR3 is 17 amino acids. The germline CDR1 and CDR2 sequences are SGHRS and YFSETQ. The CDR3 sequence is CASSLGSGAPTNEKLFF. CDR3 DNA sequence: TGCGCCAGCAGCCTGGGGTCCGGCGCCCCCACTAATGAAAAACTGTTTTTT.

The genes are TRBV7-8 and TRBJ2-7; D unclear. The CDR3 length is 12 residues. Trimming took 3 bases from V and 7 from J, leaving 10 bases between them. Looked up from germline, CDR1 is SGHVS and CDR2 is FQNEAQ. The CDR3: CASSFIDGEQYF. The CDR3 DNA sequence: TGTGCCAGCAGCTTTATCGACGGGGAGCAGTACTTC.

With regard to this clone: Within the sample, other DNA sequences also encode this same CDR3. The J gene is TRBJ2-5, the V gene TRBV5-1, with a weak D call TRBD2 (5 bases). CDR3 length: 12 residues. V was clipped by 4 bases and J by 5 bases, with 9 bases between them. The germline V gene encodes CDR1 SGHRS and CDR2 YFSETQ. The CDR3 loop reads CASSPGGETQYF. DNA for the CDR3: TGCGCCAGCAGCCCCGGCGGGGAGACCCAGTACTTC.

The chain employs TRBV18 and TRBJ2-5, with D hard to call. The germline V and J ends were trimmed by 6 bases and 5 bases, with 16 bases remaining between them. Germline values: CDR1 KGHSH, CDR2 LQKENI. The CDR3 length is 14 residues. CDR3 sequence reads: CASSPLGQWETQYF. For the CDR3, the DNA is TGTGCCAGCTCCCCTCTTGGCCAATGGGAGACCCAGTACTTC.

V and J are TRBV7-9 and TRBJ1-4, with unresolved D. CDR3 length: 16 amino acids. Trimming pared 3 bases from V and 0 bases from J, leaving 11 bases between. CDR1 is SEHNR and CDR2 is FQNEAQ in the germline V gene (reference sequence). This CDR3 is CASSLGRIATNEKLFF. The DNA for the CDR3 is TGTGCCAGCAGCTTGGGGAGGATAGCAACTAATGAAAAACTGTTTTTT.

The chain carries TRBV27 and TRBJ2-2; no clear D gene. Germline V lookup: CDR1 MNHEY, CDR2 SMNVEV (reference sequence). This CDR3 is 15 amino acids long. V lost 2 bases and J lost 6, with 13 bases in between. The CDR3: CASSLMGSFPGELFF. As DNA, the CDR3 is TGTGCCAGCAGTTTAATGGGTTCCTTCCCCGGGGAGCTGTTTTTT.

The chain links TRBV6-5 to TRBJ1-2; the match to TRBD1 covers 7 bases. Germline trimming cut 10 bases from V and 0 bases from J; bases unmatched to any gene: 5. CDR1 is MNHEY, CDR2 SVGAGI, per germline. The CDR3 loop spans 13 amino acids. The CDR3: CAIRDSPNYGYTF. In nucleotides, the CDR3 is TGTGCCATCAGGGACAGTCCTAACTATGGCTACACCTTC.

The J gene is TRBJ1-5, the V gene TRBV7-9; possible D gene TRBD1, 6 bases. V shed 5 bases and J shed 0 bases, with 8 bases lying between them. The CDR3 extends over 14 amino acids. Germline V gene lookup returns CDR1 SEHNR and CDR2 FQNEAQ (reference sequence). In DNA, the CDR3 is TGTGCCAGCAGCAGACAGGATAGCAATCAGCCCCAGCATTTT. Its protein product is CASSRQDSNQPQHF. The whole variable domain, remainder taken from reference TRBV7-9 and TRBJ1-5, is DTGVSQNPRHKITKRGQNVTFRCDPISEHNRLYWYRQTLGQGPEFLTYFQNEAQLEKSRLLSDRFSAERPKGSFSTLEIQRTEQGDSAMYLCASSRQDSNQPQHFGDGTRLSIL.

The genes are TRBV19 and TRBJ1-2; no firm D call. This CDR3 is built from 12 residues. Germline loops: CDR1 LNHDA, CDR2 SQIVND (reference sequence). V shed 6 bases and J shed 8 bases, with 13 bases lying between them. The CDR3 bases are TGTGCCAGTAGCCAAAACCCAAGGGGCTACACCTTC. It is translated as CASSQNPRGYTF.

V and J are TRBV6-5 and TRBJ1-3; D not resolved. Trimming pared 8 bases from V and 4 bases from J, leaving 12 bases between. Germline assignment: CDR1 MNHEY and CDR2 SVGAGI. This CDR3 is 13 amino acids long. CDR3 nucleotides: TGTGCCAGCGTCCTCTCGTGGGGAAACACCATATATTTT. Translation gives CASVLSWGNTIYF.

This rearrangement joins TRBV7-2 to TRBJ2-4; D might be TRBD1 or TRBD2, each matching 5 bases. This CDR3 region has 18 residues. CDR1 and CDR2 (germline): SGHTA, FQGNSA. The ends were cut back, 2 bases at V and 8 bases at J, with 25 bases in the middle. CDR3: CASSLNPLGPLTPYIQYF. CDR3 coding DNA: TGTGCCAGCAGCTTAAATCCGCTGGGACCTCTCACCCCCTACATTCAGTACTTC.

The rearrangement links TRBV6-5 to TRBJ1-1; D unclear. Deletions cut 5 bases from V and 1 base from J, with 5 bases between. The germline CDR1 and CDR2 sequences are MNHEY and SVGAGI. This CDR3 comprises 12 residues. The CDR3 loop reads CASSQRNTEAFF. CDR3 sequence (DNA): TGTGCCAGCAGTCAGAGGAACACTGAAGCTTTCTTT.

The chain couples TRBV7-3 to TRBJ2-5, with TRBD1 matching over 7 bases. J gave up 3 bases and V 5 bases, and 3 bases lay outside the gene matches. CDR3 length: 13 amino acids. Germline V CDR1 and CDR2: SGHTA, FQGTGA. CDR3 coding DNA: TGTGCCAGCAGCCGGGACAGAGAAGAGACCCAGTACTTC. Translation: CASSRDREETQYF.

This clone occurred a few times. This chain links TRBV23-1 with TRBJ1-2; unclear D gene. TRBV23-1 is annotated as an ORF whose role is uncertain. The CDR3 consists of 15 residues. Trimming cost V 8 bases and J 4 bases, with 20 bases left between them. The CDR3 reads CASVGDDGFLYGYTF. The CDR3 coding sequence is TGCGCCAGCGTTGGGGATGACGGTTTCCTCTATGGCTACACCTTC.

The chain joins TRBV20-1 to TRBJ1-6; D not certain. The germline V gene encodes CDR1 DFQATT and CDR2 SNEGSKA (reference sequence). The CDR3 is made up of 11 amino acids. The CDR3 region is CSALDDSPLHF. As DNA, the CDR3 is TGCAGCGCGTTGGATGATTCACCCCTCCACTTT.

This clone was detected a few times. The gene calls are TRBV27 and TRBJ1-2; possible D gene TRBD1, 6 bases. The CDR3 runs 12 residues. The V gene lost 4 bases and the J gene lost 8 bases, with 11 bases spanning the gap. Germline CDR1 MNHEY, CDR2 SMNVEV (reference sequence). The CDR3 protein is CASSSTGRGYTF. For the CDR3, the DNA is TGTGCCAGCAGTTCCACAGGGAGGGGCTACACCTTC.

The chain links TRBV2 to TRBJ2-2, with D possibly being TRBD1 (6 bases). This CDR3 region has 16 residues. V shed 11 bases and J shed 2 bases, with 21 bases lying between them. In germline, CDR1 is SNHLY, CDR2 FYNNEI. CDR3 nucleotides: TGTGCCGTCCTCAGAGGCGGACAGACAAACACCGGGGAGCTGTTTTTT. Its protein product is CAVLRGGQTNTGELFF.